Presented here are 22 T cell receptor beta chains from one specimen sequenced in a study of T cells in Graves' hyperthyroidism and ophthalmopathy. Amplification yielded TCR beta CDR3 regions, with RNA transcripts as the source. Using the HTBI primer set, a first-round RT-PCR was run on the TCR CDR3. TCRdb reprocessed the multiplex PCR reads with MiXCR, giving one entry per CDR3 protein. Here the sample spans a few hundred thousand distinct CDR3 sequences, 15% being singletons. Material for sequencing was blood. These receptors all come from a woman in her twenties or thirties with Graves' hyperthyroidism.

This clonotype was seen many times. The chain uses TRBV6-1 and TRBJ2-2; 7 bases align to TRBD2. This CDR3 comprises 15 residues. The V segment lost 5 bases and the J segment 9 bases; nucleotides outside the gene matches: 12. The germline gives CDR1 MNHNS, CDR2 SASEGT. The CDR3: CASSLNTLAPRELFF. The CDR3 nucleotides read TGTGCCAGCAGTTTGAATACACTAGCGCCTCGGGAGCTGTTTTTT.

The chain uses TRBV28 and TRBJ1-1; possible D gene TRBD1, 5 bases. The V and J ends lost 3 bases and 1 base respectively, with 9 bases between them. From germline, CDR1 is MDHEN and CDR2 SYDVKM. The length of the CDR3 is 14 residues. CDR3 sequence reads: CASSLGGANTEAFF. The CDR3 nucleotides are TGTGCCAGCAGTTTGGGAGGGGCGAACACTGAAGCTTTCTTT.

This clonotype was seen a few times. The chain links TRBV20-1 to TRBJ2-1; TRBD2 might be the D (6 bases). The CDR3 sequence is 14 residues long. CDR1 is DFQATT, CDR2 SNEGSKA, per germline (reference sequence). The V end lost 6 bases, the J end lost 1 base, and 13 bases lay between the germline ends. The CDR3: CSAGIAVSYNEQFF. The CDR3 DNA reads as TGCAGTGCCGGCATAGCGGTTTCCTACAATGAGCAGTTCTTC.

This clonotype was seen only a few times. This sequence joins TRBV28 and TRBJ1-5, with D tentatively TRBD1 (5 bases). The CDR3 consists of 15 residues. Germline CDR1 MDHEN, CDR2 SYDVKM. V gave up 3 bases and J gave up 3 bases, with 12 bases separating them. CDR3 in DNA: TGTGCCAGCAGTTTGGAGGGGATGGACAATCAGCCCCAGCATTTT. Its protein product is CASSLEGMDNQPQHF.

As DNA, the CDR3 is TGTGCCAGCTCCCTCATCGCCACCGGGGAGCTGTTTTTT. Translation: CASSLIATGELFF. This chain connects TRBV18 to TRBJ2-2; D is uncertain. Deletions cut 6 bases from V and 4 bases from J, with 9 bases between. Germline loops: CDR1 KGHSH, CDR2 LQKENI. The CDR3 is 13 amino acids. The whole variable domain, filled in from reference TRBV18 and TRBJ2-2, reads NAGVMQNPRHLVRRRGQEARLRCSPMKGHSHVYWYRQLPEEGLKFMVYLQKENIIDESGMPKERFSAEFPKEGPSILRIQQVVRGDSAAYFCASSLIATGELFFGEGSRLTVL.

This clonotype was observed a few times. One end of the junction fails to match germline, which may point to a read error. V usage is TRBV7-2 and J usage is TRBJ2-1, with no clear D. Germline V gene sequence: CDR1 SGHTA, CDR2 FQGNSA. The CDR3 runs to 13 residues. The CDR3 DNA is TGTGCCAGCAGCCCAAGCTCCCACAATGAGCAGTTCTTC. As protein: CASSPSSHNEQFF.

This clonotype appeared a few times. A read error may account for a junction end that differs from germline. The V call is TRBV28, the J call TRBJ2-1; TRBD2 matches at 8 bases. The CDR3 has 15 amino acids. In germline, CDR1 is MDHEN, CDR2 SYDVKM. CDR3 residues: CASRLSAGAYNEQFF. The CDR3 DNA is TGTGCCAGCAGATTATCAGCGGGGGCCTACAATGAGCAGTTCTTC.

Many counts were recorded for this clonotype. The CDR3 protein is CASSSGSGSSYEQYF. In nucleotides, the CDR3 is TGTGCCAGCAGCTCGGGCAGCGGGAGTAGTTACGAGCAGTACTTC. The chain couples TRBV11-2 to TRBJ2-7, with 8 bases matching TRBD2. V trimming: 4 bases; J trimming: 4 bases; junction bases outside the gene matches: 9. The CDR3 extends over 15 amino acids. Per germline, CDR1 SGHAT and CDR2 FQNNGV.

This clonotype was counted at least ten times. The V call is TRBV30, the J call TRBJ2-5; 10 bases are a match to TRBD1. The CDR3 covers 15 residues. CDR1 is GTSNPN, CDR2 SVGIG, per germline (reference sequence). V shed 3 bases and J 2 bases; nucleotides not matched to a gene: 6. In nucleotides, the CDR3 is TGTGCCTGGAGGCAGGACAGGGGGGGTCAAGAGACCCAGTACTTC. Translated: CAWRQDRGGQETQYF.

This clonotype was counted ten times or more. This sequence joins TRBV11-2 and TRBJ2-7, with D possibly being TRBD2 (6 bases). V lost 3 bases, J lost 2 bases, and 8 bases lay in between. CDR3 length: 13 residues. CDR1 and CDR2 (germline): SGHAT, FQNNGV. The CDR3 coding sequence is TGTGCCAGCAGCTTGCGGGGACCCTACGAGCAGTACTTC. This codes for CASSLRGPYEQYF.

The rearrangement links TRBV7-9 to TRBJ2-3; possible D gene TRBD1, 5 bases. Germline lookup yields CDR1 SEHNR and CDR2 FQNEAQ (reference sequence). V lost 4 bases and J 0 bases, leaving 17 bases between the germline ends. This CDR3 is built from 17 residues. The CDR3 DNA reads TGTGCCAGCAGCTCCACCCGCGAGACAGCTAGCACAGATACGCAGTATTTT. It yields the protein CASSSTRETASTDTQYF.

This clonotype was seen ten or more times. The rearrangement joins TRBV7-2 to TRBJ2-3; perhaps TRBD1 as D (6 bases). The V gene lost 5 bases and the J gene lost 4 bases, with 16 bases spanning the gap. CDR3 size: 15 residues. Germline CDR1 SGHTA, CDR2 FQGNSA. The CDR3 DNA sequence: TGTGCCAGCAGCCCTAGGACCAGGGGAGCAGATACGCAGTATTTT. Translating gives CASSPRTRGADTQYF.

This clonotype was seen repeatedly, ten times or more. The genes are TRBV11-2 and TRBJ2-1, with 7 bases lining up with TRBD2. The CDR3 extends over 15 amino acids. The junction had 9 bases not matched to a gene; V was cut back by 4 bases and J by 6 bases. Looked up from germline, CDR1 is SGHAT and CDR2 is FQNNGV. The CDR3 loop reads CASSSGGRDRNEQFF. DNA for the CDR3: TGTGCCAGCAGCTCAGGAGGGAGGGATCGCAATGAGCAGTTCTTC.

The chain uses TRBV5-1 and TRBJ2-2; 13 bases align to TRBD2. The CDR3 covers 15 residues. V shed 4 bases, J shed 5 bases, and the junction held 2 bases outside the gene matches. Germline V gene lookup returns CDR1 SGHRS and CDR2 YFSETQ. CDR3 DNA sequence: TGCGCCAGCAGCGGGGGACTAGCGGGAACCGGGGAGCTGTTTTTT. The encoded protein is CASSGGLAGTGELFF.

Only a few counts were recorded for this clonotype. One end of the junction fails to match germline, which may point to a read error. The DNA of the CDR3 is TGCGCCAGCAGCTTGGGTTGGGCTAGTGTAATGAACGAGCGGTACTTC. Translating it yields CASSLGWASVMNERYF. The chain has TRBV5-1 and TRBJ2-7, with D hard to call. CDR1 is SGHRS and CDR2 is YFSETQ in the germline V gene. The length of the CDR3 is 16 residues. The whole variable domain, filled in from reference TRBV5-1 and TRBJ2-7, reads KAGVTQTPRYLIKTRGQQVTLSCSPISGHRSVSWYQQTPGQGLQFLFEYFSETQRNKGNFPGRFSGRQFSNSRSEMNVSTLELGDSALYLCASSLGWASVMNERYFGPGTRLTVT.

This clonotype was recorded at least ten times. This chain uses TRBV28 with TRBJ2-5, with 9 nucleotides matching TRBD1. J lost 3 bases, V lost 6 bases, and 11 bases had no gene match. There are 16 residues in the CDR3. The V gene's germline CDR1 is MDHEN and CDR2 SYDVKM. Written as DNA, the CDR3 is TGTGCCAGCAGGAACAGGGGGCGGTTACTAAAAGAGACCCAGTACTTC. Protein: CASRNRGRLLKETQYF.

The table lists this clonotype with a few counts. The chain carries TRBV5-1 and TRBJ2-1, with D possibly TRBD2 on 5 matching bases. Germline lookup yields CDR1 SGHRS and CDR2 YFSETQ. V lost 0 bases to trimming and J lost 4 bases, with 8 bases between them. The CDR3 totals 14 residues. CDR3 nucleotides: TGCGCCAGCAGCTTGGGACGGGGATACAATGAGCAGTTCTTC. This codes for CASSLGRGYNEQFF.

This clonotype was detected many times. This rearrangement joins TRBV28 to TRBJ2-1, with 8 positions matching TRBD2. V dropped 9 bases and J dropped 5; count of bases not matched to a gene: 6. Looked up from germline, CDR1 is MDHEN and CDR2 is SYDVKM. The CDR3 is made up of 13 amino acids. CDR3 sequence: CASIRGGNNEQFF. The CDR3 nucleotides are TGTGCCAGTATTCGGGGGGGCAACAATGAGCAGTTCTTC.

This clonotype has at least ten counts. V is TRBV20-1 and J is TRBJ1-5, with D perhaps matching TRBD1 (5 bases). V lost 2 bases to trimming and J lost 1 base, with 9 bases between them. The CDR3 extends over 14 amino acids. The germline V gene encodes CDR1 DFQATT and CDR2 SNEGSKA (reference sequence). CDR3 in amino acids: CSARSGQSNQPQHF. The CDR3 region has the DNA TGCAGTGCTAGATCAGGACAAAGCAATCAGCCCCAGCATTTT.

CDR3 in amino acids: CASSLQGSRSKNEQFF. The CDR3 nucleotides read TGTGCCAGCAGCCTTCAAGGGTCTAGAAGTAAGAATGAGCAGTTCTTC. The chain links TRBV3-1 to TRBJ2-1, with D unresolved. Per germline, CDR1 LGHDT and CDR2 YNNKEL (reference sequence). The CDR3 is 16 residues long. V was trimmed by 4 bases and J by 7 bases, leaving 20 bases between them.

This clonotype was recorded many times. V gene TRBV6-1 combines with J gene TRBJ2-2; 11 bases are a match to TRBD1. The J segment lost 5 bases and the V segment lost 7 bases, leaving 6 bases of the junction unmatched. The germline V gene encodes CDR1 MNHNS and CDR2 SASEGT. The CDR3 sequence is 15 residues long. CDR3 sequence: CASTWGTGGTGELFF. Here the CDR3 DNA reads TGTGCCAGCACTTGGGGGACAGGGGGGACCGGGGAGCTGTTTTTT.

This clonotype was detected only a few times. This chain joins TRBV19 and TRBJ2-7, with 10 bases identical to TRBD2. The CDR3 has 13 residues. Unmatched junction bases numbered 3, after V lost 3 bases and J lost 7 bases. The germline CDR1 and CDR2 sequences are LNHDA and SQIVND (reference sequence). CDR3 protein: CASSISGRREQYF. The CDR3 bases are TGTGCCAGTAGTATTAGCGGGAGGAGGGAGCAGTACTTC.